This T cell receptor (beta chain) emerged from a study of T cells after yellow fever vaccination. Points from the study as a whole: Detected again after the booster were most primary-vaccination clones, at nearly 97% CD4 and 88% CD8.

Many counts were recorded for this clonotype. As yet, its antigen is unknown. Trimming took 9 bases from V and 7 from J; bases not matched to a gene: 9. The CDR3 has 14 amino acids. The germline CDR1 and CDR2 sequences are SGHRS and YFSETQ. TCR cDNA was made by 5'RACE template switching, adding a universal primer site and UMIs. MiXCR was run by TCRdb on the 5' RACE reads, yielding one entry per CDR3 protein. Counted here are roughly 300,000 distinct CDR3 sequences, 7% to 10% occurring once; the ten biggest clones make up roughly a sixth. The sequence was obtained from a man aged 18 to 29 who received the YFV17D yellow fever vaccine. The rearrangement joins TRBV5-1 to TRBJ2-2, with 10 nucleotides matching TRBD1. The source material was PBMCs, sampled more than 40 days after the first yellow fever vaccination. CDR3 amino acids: CAKPGQGIDGELFF. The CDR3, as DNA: TGCGCCAAACCGGGACAGGGGATCGACGGGGAGCTGTTTTTT.